The text below deals with one TCR beta chain. The sample originates from a study of blood T cell repertoires in COVID-19. Study as a whole: The study drew acute and convalescent COVID-19 samples from the United States, Italy and Spain. Sources were T cells, B-cell-depleted T cells, or PBMCs; the material itself was cDNA or gDNA.

Per the original methods: Nucleated cell number was recorded as an estimate derived from reference gene primer amplification. The assay was immunoSEQ multiplex PCR, and TCRdb's table has in-frame clones only and misses some. V, J and clone size reflect that table, while D and trimming were determined from the DNA. The sample shows 200,000 or so clones, under 85% of them seen only once. CDR1 is SQVTM and CDR2 is ANQGSEA in the germline V gene. The CDR3 sequence is 14 residues long. Trimming took 7 bases from V and 2 from J; bases not matched to a gene: 4. The sequence derives from a woman in her 40s with acute or convalescent COVID-19. This rearrangement joins TRBV29-1 to TRBJ2-1; 11 bases map to TRBD2. The source material was peripheral blood. In DNA, the CDR3 is TGCAGCGCCAATAGCGGGAGGGCCTACAATGAGCAGTTCTTC. Translated: CSANSGRAYNEQFF.